The rows below give T cell receptor beta chains drawn from one sample of a study of CD8+ T cells in alopecia areata. Only in-frame clones appear in the TCRdb table, and some are missing; sequencing was by immunoSEQ multiplex PCR. The sample lists around 140,000 clones, around 47% occurring once. Sequencing was done on a sample of CD4+ T cells sorted from blood. These receptors all come from a human donor with alopecia areata. Each CDR3 is given with its conserved first and last residue. The D gene is left open where the match is weak. Size values are once, few and many counts, or a class for expanded clones, and some rows have none.

D: .; size: .; J: TRBJ1-2; V: TRBV25-1; CDR3: CASSPSGAANYGYTF; DNA: TGTGCCAGCAGTCCATCGGGAGCAGCTAACTATGGCTACACCTTC
D: TRBD1; size: .; J: TRBJ2-1; V: TRBV7-6; CDR3: CASAGQGSGNEQFF; DNA: TGTGCCAGCGCCGGACAGGGTAGTGGCAATGAGCAGTTCTTC
D: TRBD2; size: few; J: TRBJ2-1; V: TRBV11-2; CDR3: CASSLPGTSGANEQFF; DNA: TGTGCCAGCAGCCTACCCGGGACTAGCGGGGCGAATGAGCAGTTCTTC
D: TRBD2; size: few; J: TRBJ2-5; V: TRBV6-6; CDR3: CASSMTSGQETQYF; DNA: TGTGCCAGCAGTATGACTAGCGGACAAGAGACCCAGTACTTC
D: .; size: many; J: TRBJ1-1; V: TRBV19; CDR3: CASSWWNTEAFF; DNA: TGTGCCAGTAGTTGGTGGAACACTGAAGCTTTCTTT
D: TRBD1; size: once; J: TRBJ1-5; V: TRBV27; CDR3: CASSFAGQENQPQHF; DNA: TGTGCCAGCAGTTTCGCGGGACAGGAAAATCAGCCCCAGCATTTT
D: .; size: .; J: TRBJ2-3; V: TRBV30; CDR3: CAWRQGGGTDTQYF; DNA: TGTGCCTGGAGGCAGGGTGGTGGCACAGATACGCAGTATTTT
D: TRBD2; size: .; J: TRBJ2-7; V: TRBV4-2; CDR3: CASSQDWRLANEQYF; DNA: TGTGCCAGCAGCCAAGATTGGAGACTAGCTAACGAGCAGTACTTC
D: .; size: .; J: TRBJ2-1; V: TRBV28; CDR3: CASSLFGSAGKQFF; DNA: TGTGCCAGCAGTTTATTCGGGTCAGCCGGTAAGCAGTTCTTC
D: .; size: few; J: TRBJ1-1; V: TRBV29-1; CDR3: CSAGLRNTEAFF; DNA: TGCAGCGCGGGCCTGAGGAACACTGAAGCTTTCTTT
D: TRBD1; size: .; J: TRBJ1-5; V: TRBV6-1; CDR3: CASSRTGDSNQPQHF; DNA: TGTGCCAGCAGTCGAACAGGGGATAGCAATCAGCCCCAGCATTTT
D: .; size: .; J: TRBJ1-2; V: TRBV5-1; CDR3: CASSLVVGGNYGYTF; DNA: TGCGCCAGCAGCTTGGTCGTCGGGGGGAACTATGGCTACACCTTC
D: TRBD2; size: .; J: TRBJ2-1; V: TRBV29-1; CDR3: CSVEEGLAASSYNEQFF; DNA: TGCAGCGTTGAAGAGGGACTAGCGGCGAGCTCCTACAATGAGCAGTTCTTC
D: .; size: once; J: TRBJ2-4; V: TRBV30; CDR3: CAWRTLAKNIQYF; DNA: TGTGCCTGGCGGACGCTAGCCAAAAACATTCAGTACTTC
D: .; size: .; J: TRBJ2-3; V: TRBV7-3; CDR3: CASSPNKTTYTDTQYF; DNA: TGTGCCAGCAGTCCAAACAAGACTACATACACAGATACGCAGTATTTT
D: .; size: .; J: TRBJ2-7; V: TRBV7-2; CDR3: CASSLSSYSYEQYF; DNA: TGTGCCAGCAGCTTATCCTCGTATTCCTACGAGCAGTACTTC
D: .; size: .; J: TRBJ1-2; V: TRBV5-1; CDR3: CASRAEQSNYGYTF; DNA: TGCGCCAGCAGGGCCGAACAGAGTAACTATGGCTACACCTTC
D: TRBD2; size: few; J: TRBJ2-1; V: TRBV9; CDR3: CASSVGLAGDGKQFF; DNA: TGTGCCAGCAGCGTAGGACTAGCGGGGGACGGTAAGCAGTTCTTC
D: TRBD1; size: .; J: TRBJ2-2; V: TRBV19; CDR3: CASSPYPGQGRSGELFF; DNA: TGTGCCAGTAGTCCCTACCCTGGACAGGGGAGGTCCGGGGAGCTGTTTTTT
D: TRBD2; size: .; J: TRBJ2-7; V: TRBV29-1; CDR3: CSVAGRESVVQYF; DNA: TGCAGCGTTGCGGGGCGGGAGAGCGTCGTGCAGTACTTC
D: .; size: .; J: TRBJ1-1; V: TRBV4-1; CDR3: CASSQDVMAGYTEAFF; DNA: TGCGCCAGCAGCCAAGATGTTATGGCAGGGTACACTGAAGCTTTCTTT
D: .; size: few; J: TRBJ2-7; V: TRBV28; CDR3: CASSLTGYEQYF; DNA: TGTGCCAGCAGTCTTACAGGATACGAGCAGTACTTC
D: .; size: few; J: TRBJ2-2; V: TRBV29-1; CDR3: CSVVWGNTGELFF; DNA: TGCAGCGTTGTCTGGGGTAACACCGGGGAGCTGTTTTTT
D: .; size: few; J: TRBJ2-1; V: TRBV27; CDR3: CASSLLGRTDEQFF; DNA: TGTGCCAGCAGTTTATTGGGACGGACAGATGAGCAGTTCTTC
D: TRBD1; size: .; J: TRBJ2-5; V: TRBV2; CDR3: CASSRTGETQYF; DNA: TGTGCCAGCAGTAGGACAGGGGAGACCCAGTACTTC
D: .; size: few; J: TRBJ2-6; V: TRBV28; CDR3: CASSLISGANVLTF; DNA: TGTGCCAGCAGCCTAATCTCTGGGGCCAACGTCCTGACTTTC
D: .; size: .; J: TRBJ2-3; V: TRBV29-1; CDR3: CSGRLFSATDTQYF; DNA: TGCAGCGGGCGACTATTCTCGGCCACAGATACGCAGTATTTT
D: .; size: .; J: TRBJ2-5; V: TRBV7-2; CDR3: CASSEGTLQETQYF; DNA: TGTGCCAGCAGCGAAGGGACACTCCAAGAGACCCAGTACTTC
D: .; size: few; J: TRBJ2-1; V: TRBV6-1; CDR3: CASSEPNEQFF; DNA: TGTGCCAGCAGTGAGCCCAATGAGCAGTTCTTC
D: .; size: .; J: TRBJ2-2; V: TRBV7-9; CDR3: CASSSPGLGFAGELFF; DNA: TGTGCCAGCAGCAGTCCGGGGCTAGGGTTCGCCGGGGAGCTGTTTTTT
D: TRBD1; size: .; J: TRBJ2-7; V: TRBV27; CDR3: CASSFKRQGEQYF; DNA: TGTGCCAGCAGTTTCAAACGACAGGGCGAGCAGTACTTC
D: .; size: few; J: TRBJ2-1; V: TRBV6-4; CDR3: CASSDSQKATYNEQFF; DNA: TGTGCCAGCAGTGACTCGCAGAAGGCGACCTACAATGAGCAGTTCTTC
D: TRBD2; size: .; J: TRBJ2-1; V: TRBV7-9; CDR3: CASSREGLVNEQFF; DNA: TGTGCCAGCAGCCGCGAGGGACTAGTCAATGAGCAGTTCTTC
D: .; size: .; J: TRBJ2-2; V: TRBV5-1; CDR3: CASRARGSPSAGELFF; DNA: TGCGCCAGCAGGGCCCGGGGATCTCCATCCGCCGGGGAGCTGTTTTTT
D: .; size: .; J: TRBJ2-3; V: TRBV29-1; CDR3: CSVGWGSSTDTQYF; DNA: TGCAGCGTTGGGTGGGGATCTAGCACAGATACGCAGTATTTT
D: .; size: few; J: TRBJ2-5; V: TRBV19; CDR3: CASLPGVCEETQYF; DNA: TGTGCCAGTCTCCCAGGGGTGTGCGAAGAGACCCAGTACTTC
D: .; size: .; J: TRBJ2-1; V: TRBV30; CDR3: CAFNHNEQFF; DNA: TGTGCCTTCAACCACAATGAGCAGTTCTTC
D: .; size: few; J: TRBJ2-1; V: TRBV2; CDR3: CASIGWGEQFF; DNA: TGTGCCAGCATAGGTTGGGGTGAGCAGTTCTTC
D: TRBD1; size: few; J: TRBJ2-3; V: TRBV7-3; CDR3: CASSSGQEVTDTQYF; DNA: TGTGCCAGCAGCTCCGGACAGGAGGTTACAGATACGCAGTATTTT
D: TRBD1; size: .; J: TRBJ2-1; V: TRBV29-1; CDR3: CSVVPGTGDYNEQFF; DNA: TGCAGCGTTGTCCCCGGGACAGGGGACTACAATGAGCAGTTCTTC
D: .; size: few; J: TRBJ1-2; V: TRBV2; CDR3: CASSLPRSGCTF; DNA: TGTGCCAGCAGCCTGCCTCGGAGCGGCTGCACCTTC
D: TRBD2; size: .; J: TRBJ2-3; V: TRBV28; CDR3: CASSLPLAGAVLTDTQYF; DNA: TGTGCCAGCAGCCTACCCCTAGCGGGGGCGGTGTTGACAGATACGCAGTATTTT
D: .; size: .; J: TRBJ1-1; V: TRBV29-1; CDR3: CSVGRTYPATEAFF; DNA: TGCAGCGTTGGTCGGACTTATCCGGCCACTGAAGCTTTCTTT
D: .; size: .; J: TRBJ2-1; V: TRBV14; CDR3: CASSQRQPGPITYNEQFF; DNA: TGTGCCAGCAGCCAAAGACAACCAGGGCCGATCACCTACAATGAGCAGTTCTTC
D: .; size: .; J: TRBJ1-5; V: TRBV6-8; CDR3: CASSVTGGEPQHF; DNA: TGTGCCAGCAGTGTTACGGGGGGGGAGCCCCAGCATTTT
D: TRBD1; size: .; J: TRBJ2-7; V: TRBV29-1; CDR3: CSASRDSTSYEQYF; DNA: TGCAGCGCCTCCCGGGACAGCACCTCCTACGAGCAGTACTTC
D: .; size: few; J: TRBJ2-2; V: TRBV18; CDR3: CASSPPSYTGELFF; DNA: TGTGCCAGCTCACCACCGTCATACACCGGGGAGCTGTTTTTT
D: .; size: once; J: TRBJ1-2; V: TRBV5-1; CDR3: CASSLRSGTHYGYTF; DNA: TGCGCCAGCAGCTTGAGGTCCGGGACCCACTATGGCTACACCTTC
D: TRBD2; size: .; J: TRBJ2-3; V: TRBV7-9; CDR3: CASRFQAGSTDTQYF; DNA: TGTGCCAGCAGATTTCAAGCGGGGAGCACAGATACGCAGTATTTT
D: .; size: many; J: TRBJ2-1; V: TRBV7-8; CDR3: CASSFITGNEQFF; DNA: TGTGCCAGCAGCTTTATTACAGGTAATGAGCAGTTCTTC
D: TRBD2; size: .; J: TRBJ2-3; V: TRBV11-2; CDR3: CASSWSGGRDTQYF; DNA: TGTGCCAGCAGCTGGAGCGGCGGGAGGGATACGCAGTATTTT
D: TRBD2; size: .; J: TRBJ2-1; V: TRBV9; CDR3: CASSVEGTSGREQFF; DNA: TGTGCCAGCAGCGTAGAGGGGACTAGCGGGAGGGAGCAGTTCTTC
D: .; size: .; J: TRBJ1-1; V: TRBV29-1; CDR3: CSVAWGTEAFF; DNA: TGCAGCGTTGCCTGGGGCACTGAAGCTTTCTTT